The clone carrying this TCR beta chain was detected once. This sample is drawn from a study of blood T cell repertoires in COVID-19. On the study more broadly: In each case, the material was cDNA or gDNA derived from T cells, B-cell-depleted T cells, or PBMCs.

CDR1 MGHDK and CDR2 SYGVNS come from the germline V gene. V shed 1 base, J shed 6 bases, and the junction held 7 bases outside the gene matches. The CDR3 is 15 amino acids. How the authors handled the data: Reference gene primer amplification gave estimated nucleated cell counts. Sequencing used immunoSEQ multiplex PCR; TCRdb keeps in-frame clones, though not all of them. V and J calls and clone size are copied from that table; D and trimming were computed from the DNA. Of fewer than 300,000 clones in the sample, approximately 86% were seen once. This TCR was recovered from a woman younger than 35 with acute or convalescent COVID-19. The material sequenced was peripheral blood. This chain connects TRBV25-1 to TRBJ2-3; 7 bases map to TRBD2. CDR3 sequence (DNA): TGTGCCAGCAGTGAATCCGGCGGGAGCAAGGATACGCAGTATTTT. It translates to CASSESGGSKDTQYF.